The 3 T cell receptor beta chains below were found in one sample sequenced in a study of blood T cell repertoires in COVID-19. The assay was immunoSEQ multiplex PCR, and TCRdb's table has in-frame clones only and misses some. The repertoire holds over 250,000 clones, with about 87% as singletons. Input material: peripheral blood. All receptors derive from a woman aged 45-60 years with acute or convalescent COVID-19.

The V and J genes are TRBV2 and TRBJ1-4, with a possible D match to TRBD1 (6 bases). This CDR3 spans 19 amino acids. Looked up from germline, CDR1 is SNHLY and CDR2 is FYNNEI. V was clipped by 7 bases and J by 3 bases, with 27 bases between them. As DNA, the CDR3 is TGTGCCAGCATTTTACTTGACAGGTTTCAACGTGTCTCTAATGAAAAACTGTTTTTT. It is translated as CASILLDRFQRVSNEKLFF.

The chain has TRBV9 and TRBJ1-3; the D gene is possibly TRBD1 (6 bases). The CDR3 sequence is 16 residues long. Germline CDR1 reads SGDLS; CDR2 reads YYNGEE. The ends were cut back, 3 bases at V and 4 bases at J, with 17 bases in the middle. The CDR3 loop is CASSEAPGAVGNTIYF. In DNA, the CDR3 is TGTGCCAGCAGCGAGGCTCCAGGGGCGGTAGGAAACACCATATATTTT.

V is TRBV3-1 (or the pseudogene TRBV3-2) and J is TRBJ2-3; 14 bases line up with TRBD2. Germline V CDR1 and CDR2: LGHDT, YNNKEL (reference sequence). Unmatched junction bases numbered 14, after V lost 5 bases and J lost 1 base. The CDR3 contains 20 residues. The DNA of the CDR3 is TGTGCCAGCAGCACTCTGACCCCGGGACTAGCGGGAGTAGGCACAGATACGCAGTATTTT. Translated, it gives CASSTLTPGLAGVGTDTQYF.